This T cell receptor (beta chain) appears in the sequencing data of a study of shared clonotypes between healthy human individuals. At the level of the study: Ranging from 18 to 49 in age, donors were two women and a few men. Findings and limits, study-wide: With four donors compared, approximately 5% of naive CD4 clonotypes were shared. Donors were few, which limited the genetic and exposure-history diversity represented.

Naive CD8 cells lacked CD45RO and underwent positive selection for CCR7, leaving out terminally differentiated effector memory CD45RA+ cells. To note about this clone: Antigen specificity is unknown.

Sorted-subset replicate PCR reactions were performed with about 200 ng DNA, corresponding to tens of thousands of T cell genomes. This table comes from immunoSEQ multiplex PCR, and its TCRdb copy is limited to in-frame clones, with some not included. The table records roughly 1,800,000 clones, about 94% of them present only once. This receptor was taken from a man aged 18 to 30 in good health. Sequenced sample: naive CD8+ T cells sorted from blood.

CDR3: CASSLGLRTGHTDTQYF. CDR3 sequence (DNA): TGTGCCAGCAGCTTAGGTCTTCGGACAGGTCACACAGATACGCAGTATTTT. The rearrangement joins TRBV13 to TRBJ2-3; 7 bases fit TRBD1. CDR1 and CDR2 from the germline V gene are PRHDT and FYEKMQ (reference sequence). Losses at the gene ends were 0 bases for V and 2 bases for J; bases not matched to a gene: 8. This CDR3 has 17 residues.